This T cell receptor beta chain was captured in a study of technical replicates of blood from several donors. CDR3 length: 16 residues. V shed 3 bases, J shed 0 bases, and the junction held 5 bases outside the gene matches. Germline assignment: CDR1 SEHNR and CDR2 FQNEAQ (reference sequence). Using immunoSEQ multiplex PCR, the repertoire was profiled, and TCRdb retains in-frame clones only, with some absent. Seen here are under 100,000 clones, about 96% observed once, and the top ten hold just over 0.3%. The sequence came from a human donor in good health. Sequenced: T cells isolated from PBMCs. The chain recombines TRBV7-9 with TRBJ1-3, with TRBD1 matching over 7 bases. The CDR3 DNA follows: TGTGCCAGCAGCTTTGGACAGGCAATCTCTGGAAACACCATATATTTT. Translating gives CASSFGQAISGNTIYF.